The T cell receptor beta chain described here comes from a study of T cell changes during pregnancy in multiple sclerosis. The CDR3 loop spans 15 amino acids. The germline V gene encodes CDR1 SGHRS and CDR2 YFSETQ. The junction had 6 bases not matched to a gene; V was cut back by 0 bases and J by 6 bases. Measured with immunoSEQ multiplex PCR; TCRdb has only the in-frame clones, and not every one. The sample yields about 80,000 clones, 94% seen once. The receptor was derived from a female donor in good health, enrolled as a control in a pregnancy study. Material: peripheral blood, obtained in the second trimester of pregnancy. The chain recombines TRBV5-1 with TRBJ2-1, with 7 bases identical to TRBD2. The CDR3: CASSLVAGARNEQFF. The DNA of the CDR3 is TGCGCCAGCAGCTTGGTTGCGGGAGCCCGCAATGAGCAGTTCTTC.